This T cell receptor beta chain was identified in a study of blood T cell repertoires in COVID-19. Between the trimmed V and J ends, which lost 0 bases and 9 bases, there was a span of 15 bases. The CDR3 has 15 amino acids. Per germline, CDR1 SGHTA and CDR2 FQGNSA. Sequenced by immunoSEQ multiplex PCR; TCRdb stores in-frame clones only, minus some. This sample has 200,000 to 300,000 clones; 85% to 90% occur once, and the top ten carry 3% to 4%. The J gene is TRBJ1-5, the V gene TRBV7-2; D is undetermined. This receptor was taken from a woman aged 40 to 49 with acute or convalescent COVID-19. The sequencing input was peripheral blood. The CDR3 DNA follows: TGTGCCAGCAGCTTAGCGTTCGGAGGGTACGGGCCCCAGCATTTT. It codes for CASSLAFGGYGPQHF.